The entry below describes one T cell receptor (beta chain). The antigen is unknown. TCRdb used MiXCR to reprocess the 5' RACE reads, holding one entry per CDR3 protein. The sample carries about 550,000 distinct CDR3 sequences, 15% to 20% recorded once. The CDR3 sequence is 16 residues long. The V gene end was trimmed by 2 bases and the J gene end by 6 bases; junction bases not matched to a gene: 11. Germline values: CDR1 MGHRA, CDR2 YSYEKL. The sample comes from a study of T cells after yellow fever vaccination. Study in general: SMART-Seq v4 Ultra Low Input prepared libraries from low-cell fractions. Findings and caveats of the study: Post-booster samples contained most primary-vaccination clones (approximately 95% CD4, about 90% CD8).

The V gene is TRBV4-1, the J gene TRBJ2-3, with 7 bases identical to TRBD1. Sequenced material: PBMCs, taken 15 days after the yellow fever booster vaccination. The clonotype was recovered from a man aged 25 to 40 who received the YFV17D yellow fever vaccine. CDR3 nucleotides: TGCGCCAGCAGCCAACCCGGGACAGCTAGGGAGGATACGCAGTATTTT. Encoded protein: CASSQPGTAREDTQYF.